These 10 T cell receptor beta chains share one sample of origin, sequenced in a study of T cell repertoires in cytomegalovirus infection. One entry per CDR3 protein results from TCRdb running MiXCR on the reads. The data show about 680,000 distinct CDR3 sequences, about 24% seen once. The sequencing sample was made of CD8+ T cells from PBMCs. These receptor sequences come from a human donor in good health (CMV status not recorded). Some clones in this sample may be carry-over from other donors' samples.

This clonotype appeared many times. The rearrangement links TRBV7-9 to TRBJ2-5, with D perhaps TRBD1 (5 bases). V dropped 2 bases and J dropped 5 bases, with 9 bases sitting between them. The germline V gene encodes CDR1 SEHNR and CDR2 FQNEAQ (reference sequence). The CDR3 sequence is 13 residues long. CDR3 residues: CASSLLRGETQYF. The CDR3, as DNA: TGTGCCAGCAGCTTATTAAGGGGTGAGACCCAGTACTTC.

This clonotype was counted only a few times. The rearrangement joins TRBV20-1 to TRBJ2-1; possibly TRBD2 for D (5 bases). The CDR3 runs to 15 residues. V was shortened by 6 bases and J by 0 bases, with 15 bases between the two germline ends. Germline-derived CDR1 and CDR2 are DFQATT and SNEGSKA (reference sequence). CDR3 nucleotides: TGCAGTGCAGAGGACTTCCTGAGCTCCTACAATGAGCAGTTCTTC. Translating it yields CSAEDFLSSYNEQFF.

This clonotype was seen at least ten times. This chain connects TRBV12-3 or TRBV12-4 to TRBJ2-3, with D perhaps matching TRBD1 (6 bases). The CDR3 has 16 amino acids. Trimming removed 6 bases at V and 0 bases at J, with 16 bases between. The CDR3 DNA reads TGTGCCAGCAGCCCCTCCGGGACATCAAGCACAGATACGCAGTATTTT. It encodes CASSPSGTSSTDTQYF.

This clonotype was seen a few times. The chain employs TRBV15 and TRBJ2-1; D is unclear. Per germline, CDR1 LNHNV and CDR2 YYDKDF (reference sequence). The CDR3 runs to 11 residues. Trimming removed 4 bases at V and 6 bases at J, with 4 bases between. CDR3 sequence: CATSTGNEQFF. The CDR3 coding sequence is TGTGCCACCAGCACCGGCAATGAGCAGTTCTTC. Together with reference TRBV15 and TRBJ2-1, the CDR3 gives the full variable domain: DAMVIQNPRYQVTQFGKPVTLSCSQTLNHNVMYWYQQKSSQAPKLLFHYYDKDFNNEADTPDNFQSRRPNTSFCFLDIRSPGLGDTAMYLCATSTGNEQFFGPGTRLTVL.

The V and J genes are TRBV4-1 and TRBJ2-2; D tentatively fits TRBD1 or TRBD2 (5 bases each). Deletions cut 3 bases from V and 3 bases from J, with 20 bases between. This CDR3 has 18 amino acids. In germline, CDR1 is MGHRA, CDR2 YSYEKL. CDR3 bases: TGCGCCAGCAGCCAGTCCCCTGGGACGGTGTTGGACACCGGGGAGCTGTTTTTT. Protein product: CASSQSPGTVLDTGELFF.

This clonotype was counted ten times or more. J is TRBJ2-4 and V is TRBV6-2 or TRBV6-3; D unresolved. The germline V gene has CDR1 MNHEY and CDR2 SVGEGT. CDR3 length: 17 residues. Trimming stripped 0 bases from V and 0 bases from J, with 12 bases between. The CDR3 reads CASSYSRALGAKNIQYF. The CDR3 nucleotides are TGTGCCAGCAGTTACTCAAGGGCCTTGGGAGCCAAAAACATTCAGTACTTC.

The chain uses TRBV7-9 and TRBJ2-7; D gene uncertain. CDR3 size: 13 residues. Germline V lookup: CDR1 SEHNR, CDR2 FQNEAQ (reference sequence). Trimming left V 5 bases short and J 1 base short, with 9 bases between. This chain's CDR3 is CASSADGSYEQYV. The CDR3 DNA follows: TGTGCCAGCAGCGCGGACGGATCCTACGAGCAGTACGTC.

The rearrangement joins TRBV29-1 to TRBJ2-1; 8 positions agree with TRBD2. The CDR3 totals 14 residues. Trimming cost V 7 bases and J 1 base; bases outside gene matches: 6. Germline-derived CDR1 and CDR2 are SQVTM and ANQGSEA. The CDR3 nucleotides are TGCAGCGCCCTAGGCGGGGGGTCCTACAATGAGCAGTTCTTC. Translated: CSALGGGSYNEQFF.

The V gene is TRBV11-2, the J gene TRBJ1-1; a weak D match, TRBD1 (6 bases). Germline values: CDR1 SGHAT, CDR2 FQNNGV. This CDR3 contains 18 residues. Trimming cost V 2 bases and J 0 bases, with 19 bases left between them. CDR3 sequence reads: CASSLYTPPGQLNTEAFF. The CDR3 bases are TGTGCCAGCAGCTTATACACACCCCCGGGACAACTGAACACTGAAGCTTTCTTT.

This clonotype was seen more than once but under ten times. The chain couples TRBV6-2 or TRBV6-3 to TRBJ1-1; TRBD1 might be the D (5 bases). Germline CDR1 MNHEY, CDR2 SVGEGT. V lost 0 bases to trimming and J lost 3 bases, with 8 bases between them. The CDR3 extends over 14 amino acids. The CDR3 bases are TGTGCCAGCAGTTACTCGTGGGGGTACACTGAAGCTTTCTTT. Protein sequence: CASSYSWGYTEAFF.